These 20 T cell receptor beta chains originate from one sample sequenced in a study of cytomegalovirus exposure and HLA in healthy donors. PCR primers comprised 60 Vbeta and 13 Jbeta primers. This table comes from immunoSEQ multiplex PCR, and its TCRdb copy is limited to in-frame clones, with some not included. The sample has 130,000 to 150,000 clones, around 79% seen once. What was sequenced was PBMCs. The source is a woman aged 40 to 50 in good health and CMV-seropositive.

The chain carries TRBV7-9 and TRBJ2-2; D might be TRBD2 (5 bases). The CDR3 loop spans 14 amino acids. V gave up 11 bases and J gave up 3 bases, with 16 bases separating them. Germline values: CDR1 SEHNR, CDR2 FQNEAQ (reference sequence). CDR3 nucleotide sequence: TGTGCCCTACGAGGGAAGGAACACACCGGGGAGCTGTTTTTT. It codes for CALRGKEHTGELFF.

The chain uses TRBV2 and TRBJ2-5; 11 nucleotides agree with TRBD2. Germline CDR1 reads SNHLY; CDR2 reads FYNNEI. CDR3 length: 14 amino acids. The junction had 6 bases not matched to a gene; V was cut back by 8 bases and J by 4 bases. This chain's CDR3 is CASSLAGGRETQYF. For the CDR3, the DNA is TGTGCCAGCTCGCTAGCGGGGGGTCGAGAGACCCAGTACTTC.

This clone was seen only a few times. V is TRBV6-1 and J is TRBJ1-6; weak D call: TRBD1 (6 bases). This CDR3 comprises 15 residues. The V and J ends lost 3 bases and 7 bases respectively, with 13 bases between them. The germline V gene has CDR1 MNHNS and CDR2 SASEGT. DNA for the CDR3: TGTGCCAGCAGTGAGACAGGAATGAGCAATTCACCCCTCCACTTT. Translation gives CASSETGMSNSPLHF.

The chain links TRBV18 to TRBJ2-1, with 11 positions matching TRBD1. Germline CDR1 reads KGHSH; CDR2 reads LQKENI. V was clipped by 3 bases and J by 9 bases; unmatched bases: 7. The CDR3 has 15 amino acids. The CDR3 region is CASSPSGTGGIEQFF. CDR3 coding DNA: TGTGCCAGCTCACCGTCCGGGACAGGGGGAATTGAGCAGTTCTTC.

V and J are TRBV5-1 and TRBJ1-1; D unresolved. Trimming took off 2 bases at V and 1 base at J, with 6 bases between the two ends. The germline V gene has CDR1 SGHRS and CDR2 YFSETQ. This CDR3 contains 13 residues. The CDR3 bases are TGCGCCAGCAGCTTCGTCGGGAACACTGAAGCTTTCTTT. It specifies CASSFVGNTEAFF.

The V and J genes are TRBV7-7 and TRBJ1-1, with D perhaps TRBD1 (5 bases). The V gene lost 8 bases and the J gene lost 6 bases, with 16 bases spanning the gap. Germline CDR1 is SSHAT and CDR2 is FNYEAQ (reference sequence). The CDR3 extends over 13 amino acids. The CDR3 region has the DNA TGTGCCAGCGCCCCAAGACTAGGGGCTGAAGCTTTCTTT. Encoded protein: CASAPRLGAEAFF.

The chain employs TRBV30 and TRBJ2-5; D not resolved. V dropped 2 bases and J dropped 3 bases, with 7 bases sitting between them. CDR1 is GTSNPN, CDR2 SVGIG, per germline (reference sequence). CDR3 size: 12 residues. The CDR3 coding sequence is TGTGCCTGGAGTCAACAAAAAGAGACCCAGTACTTC. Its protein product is CAWSQQKETQYF.

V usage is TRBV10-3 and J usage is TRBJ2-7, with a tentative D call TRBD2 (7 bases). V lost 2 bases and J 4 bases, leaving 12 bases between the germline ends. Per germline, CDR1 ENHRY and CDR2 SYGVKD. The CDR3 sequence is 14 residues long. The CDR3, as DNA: TGTGCCATCAGTGAGAAGGGGGGGCAATACGAGCAGTACTTC. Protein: CAISEKGGQYEQYF.

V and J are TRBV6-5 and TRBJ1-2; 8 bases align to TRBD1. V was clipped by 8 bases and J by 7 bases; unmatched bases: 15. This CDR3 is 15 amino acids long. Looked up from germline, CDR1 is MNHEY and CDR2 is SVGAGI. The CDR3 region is CASGTQGAQVGGYTF. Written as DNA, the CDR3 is TGTGCCAGCGGGACCCAGGGGGCGCAGGTTGGTGGCTACACCTTC.

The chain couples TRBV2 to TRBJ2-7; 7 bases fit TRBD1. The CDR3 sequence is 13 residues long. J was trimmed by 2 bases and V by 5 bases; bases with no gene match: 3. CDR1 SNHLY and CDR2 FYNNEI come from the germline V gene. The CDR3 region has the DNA TGTGCCAGCAGTTTGGGACAGACCTACGAGCAGTACTTC. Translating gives CASSLGQTYEQYF. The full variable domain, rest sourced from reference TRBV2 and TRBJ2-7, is EPEVTQTPSHQVTQMGQEVILRCVPISNHLYFYWYRQILGQKVEFLVSFYNNEISEKSEIFDDQFSVERPDGSNFTLKIRSTKLEDSAMYFCASSLGQTYEQYFGPGTRLTVT.

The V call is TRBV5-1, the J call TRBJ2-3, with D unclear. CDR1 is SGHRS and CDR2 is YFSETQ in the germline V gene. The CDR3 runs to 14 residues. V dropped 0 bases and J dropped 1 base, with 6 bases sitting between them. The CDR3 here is CASSLGYRTDTQYF. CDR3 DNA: TGCGCCAGCAGCTTGGGCTACCGCACAGATACGCAGTATTTT.

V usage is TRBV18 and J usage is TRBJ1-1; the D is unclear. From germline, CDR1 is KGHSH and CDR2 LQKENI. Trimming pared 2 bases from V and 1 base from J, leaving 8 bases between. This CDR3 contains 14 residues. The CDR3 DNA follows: TGTGCCAGCTCACCAAAACAGCCGAACACTGAAGCTTTCTTT. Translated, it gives CASSPKQPNTEAFF.

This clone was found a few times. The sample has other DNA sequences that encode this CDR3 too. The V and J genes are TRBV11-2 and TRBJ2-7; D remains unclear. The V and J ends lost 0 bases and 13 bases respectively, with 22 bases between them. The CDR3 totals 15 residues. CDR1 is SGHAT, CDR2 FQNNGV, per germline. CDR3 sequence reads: CASSLDPTSTYELYF. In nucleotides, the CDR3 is TGTGCCAGCAGCTTAGATCCAACTTCTACCTACGAGCTTTACTTC.

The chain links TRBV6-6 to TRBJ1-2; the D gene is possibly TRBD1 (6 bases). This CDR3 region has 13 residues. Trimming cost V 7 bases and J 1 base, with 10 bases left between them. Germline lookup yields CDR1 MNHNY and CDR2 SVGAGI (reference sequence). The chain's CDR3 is CASTAQGNYGYTF. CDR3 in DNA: TGTGCCAGCACTGCACAGGGTAACTATGGCTACACCTTC.

Here the CDR3 DNA reads TGCGCCAGCAGCTGGAGGACAGGGGGAAACGAGCAGTACTTC. It codes for CASSWRTGGNEQYF. The V call is TRBV5-1, the J call TRBJ2-7, with 10 bases matching TRBD1. Trimming at V came to 3 bases and at J to 5 bases, leaving 5 bases not matched to a gene. CDR3 length: 14 residues. Looked up from germline, CDR1 is SGHRS and CDR2 is YFSETQ.

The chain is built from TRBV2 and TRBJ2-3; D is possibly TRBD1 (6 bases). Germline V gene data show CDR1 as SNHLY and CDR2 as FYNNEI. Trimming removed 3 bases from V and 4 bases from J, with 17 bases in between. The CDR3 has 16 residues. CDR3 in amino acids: CASSEDDPQGADTQYF. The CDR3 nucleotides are TGTGCCAGCAGTGAGGATGACCCACAGGGCGCAGATACGCAGTATTTT.

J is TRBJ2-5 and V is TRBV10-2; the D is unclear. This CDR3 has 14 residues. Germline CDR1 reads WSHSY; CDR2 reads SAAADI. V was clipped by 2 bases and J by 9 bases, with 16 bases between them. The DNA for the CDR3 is TGCGCCAGCAGTGAGCGCGCCCCCTCAAGTCCCCAGTACTTC. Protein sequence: CASSERAPSSPQYF.

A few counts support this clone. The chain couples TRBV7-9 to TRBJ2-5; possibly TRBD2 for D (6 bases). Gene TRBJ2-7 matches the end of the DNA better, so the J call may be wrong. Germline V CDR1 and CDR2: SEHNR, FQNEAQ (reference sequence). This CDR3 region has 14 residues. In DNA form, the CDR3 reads TGTGCCAGCAGCCCACCCCGGGAGCCCTACGAGCAGTACTTC. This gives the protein CASSPPREPYEQYF.

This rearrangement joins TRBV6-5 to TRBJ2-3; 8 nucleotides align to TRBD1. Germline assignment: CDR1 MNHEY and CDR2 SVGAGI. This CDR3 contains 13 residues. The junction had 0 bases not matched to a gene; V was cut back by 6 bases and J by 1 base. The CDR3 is CASRQGGTDTQYF. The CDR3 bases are TGTGCCAGCAGACAGGGGGGCACAGATACGCAGTATTTT.

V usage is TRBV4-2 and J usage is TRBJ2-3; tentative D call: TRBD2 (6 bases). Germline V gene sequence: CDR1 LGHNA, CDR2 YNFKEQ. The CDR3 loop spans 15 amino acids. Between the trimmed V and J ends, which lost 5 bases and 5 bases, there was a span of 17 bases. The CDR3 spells CASSAGTGVIDTQYF. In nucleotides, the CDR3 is TGTGCCAGCAGCGCCGGGACTGGGGTAATAGATACGCAGTATTTT.